These 15 T cell receptor beta chains were all obtained from the same sample, sequenced in a study of radiation and T cells in renal cell carcinoma. The time point denotes: baseline pretreatment blood. Sample treatment: 15 Gy SBRT to primary tumor, nephrectomy 4 weeks later. Generated by immunoSEQ multiplex PCR, the TCRdb table keeps only in-frame clones and is missing some. The sample shows 90,000 to 95,000 clones, 70% to 85% of them seen only once. Sequenced material: blood, taken from a patient whose treatment included radiotherapy and nephrectomy. These TCRs come from a man aged 60 to 69 with renal cell carcinoma.

The rearrangement uses TRBV30 and TRBJ2-3, with 7 bases fitting TRBD2. The ends lost 0 bases at V and 1 base at J; junction bases unmatched: 4. This CDR3 is 15 amino acids long. Germline CDR1 is GTSNPN and CDR2 is SVGIG (reference sequence). CDR3 sequence reads: CAWSVSAGRTDTQYF. The CDR3 DNA follows: TGTGCCTGGAGTGTTTCAGCGGGACGCACAGATACGCAGTATTTT.

For the CDR3, the DNA is TGTGCCACGGTGGAGTATACCCTATACGAGCAGTACTTC. It codes for CATVEYTLYEQYF. V usage is TRBV28 and J usage is TRBJ2-7; D call uncertain. CDR1 MDHEN and CDR2 SYDVKM come from the germline V gene. V was clipped by 10 bases and J by 4 bases, with 17 bases between them. This CDR3 comprises 13 residues.

The chain links TRBV10-1 to TRBJ1-1; a weak D match, TRBD1 (5 bases). Looked up from germline, CDR1 is WNHNN and CDR2 is SYGVQD (reference sequence). The V end lost 3 bases, the J end lost 4 bases, and 9 bases lay between the germline ends. CDR3 size: 13 residues. The CDR3 spells CASSDGGSTEAFF. The CDR3 nucleotides read TGCGCCAGCAGTGATGGGGGGAGCACTGAAGCTTTCTTT.

Points on this clone: The sample contains more than one DNA sequence encoding this CDR3. The chain employs TRBV4-3 and TRBJ1-1; 9 bases align to TRBD1. Trimming cost V 5 bases and J 3 bases; bases outside gene matches: 7. CDR1 and CDR2 (germline): LGHNA, YSLEER. CDR3 length: 15 amino acids. This CDR3 reads CASSWGQGVDTEAFF. The CDR3 coding sequence is TGCGCCAGCAGCTGGGGACAGGGAGTGGACACTGAAGCTTTCTTT.

This rearrangement joins TRBV12-5 to TRBJ2-1; D tentatively fits TRBD1 or TRBD2 (6 bases each). This CDR3 comprises 13 residues. V was cut by 7 bases and J by 9 bases, with 16 bases left in between. From germline, CDR1 is LGHNT and CDR2 FRNRAP. In DNA form, the CDR3 reads TGTGCTAGTGCTGGACCGGGGGCTGGTGAGCAGTTCTTC. It yields the protein CASAGPGAGEQFF.

V and J are TRBV5-1 and TRBJ2-5; D call uncertain. CDR3 length: 11 amino acids. CDR1 is SGHRS and CDR2 is YFSETQ in the germline V gene. V was pared by 5 bases and J by 5 bases, with 7 bases between. The CDR3 sequence: CASRFSETQYF. CDR3 DNA sequence: TGCGCCAGCAGATTTTCTGAGACCCAGTACTTC.

This chain links TRBV10-3 with TRBJ2-2, with TRBD2 matching over 8 bases. This CDR3 spans 14 amino acids. Losses at the gene ends were 11 bases for V and 6 bases for J; bases not matched to a gene: 11. Germline lookup yields CDR1 ENHRY and CDR2 SYGVKD. Here the CDR3 reads CAASGTSRPGELFF. The CDR3 coding sequence is TGTGCCGCCTCCGGGACTAGTCGACCCGGGGAGCTGTTTTTT.

This clone has only a few counts. This rearrangement joins TRBV9 to TRBJ2-7; 10 bases are shared with TRBD2. Germline V gene lookup returns CDR1 SGDLS and CDR2 YYNGEE. J was trimmed by 2 bases and V by 0 bases; bases with no gene match: 2. This CDR3 is built from 15 residues. The CDR3 is CASSVGTSGAYEQYF. The CDR3 nucleotides are TGTGCCAGCAGCGTAGGGACTAGCGGTGCCTACGAGCAGTACTTC.

The chain carries TRBV6-5 and TRBJ2-1; D ambiguous. CDR1 MNHEY and CDR2 SVGAGI come from the germline V gene. The length of the CDR3 is 14 residues. Trimming took 2 bases from V and 9 from J, leaving 14 bases between them. The CDR3 spells CASSYNLIRREQFF. The CDR3 DNA reads TGTGCCAGCAGTTACAACTTGATACGCCGTGAGCAGTTCTTC.

This chain uses TRBV7-2 with TRBJ2-3, with 9 bases aligning to TRBD1. Trimming took 0 bases from V and 6 from J; bases not matched to a gene: 4. This CDR3 is built from 15 residues. Germline V lookup: CDR1 SGHTA, CDR2 FQGNSA. In DNA form, the CDR3 reads TGTGCCAGCAGCTTAGCGGGACAGGGTCCGGATACGCAGTATTTT. The encoded protein is CASSLAGQGPDTQYF. Variable domain in full (rest from reference TRBV7-2 and TRBJ2-3): GAGVSQSPSNKVTEKGKDVELRCDPISGHTALYWYRQSLGQGLEFLIYFQGNSAPDKSGLPSDRFSAERTGGSVSTLTIQRTQQEDSAVYLCASSLAGQGPDTQYFGPGTRLTVL.

V gene TRBV5-1 combines with J gene TRBJ2-2; tentatively, D is TRBD2 (6 bases). The germline V gene encodes CDR1 SGHRS and CDR2 YFSETQ. The CDR3 spans 15 residues. The germline V and J ends were trimmed by 3 bases and 4 bases, with 13 bases remaining between them. The CDR3 region is CASSWRLGGTGELFF. The CDR3 nucleotides are TGCGCCAGCAGCTGGAGGCTGGGGGGCACCGGGGAGCTGTTTTTT. The full variable domain, rest sourced from reference TRBV5-1 and TRBJ2-2, is KAGVTQTPRYLIKTRGQQVTLSCSPISGHRSVSWYQQTPGQGLQFLFEYFSETQRNKGNFPGRFSGRQFSNSRSEMNVSTLELGDSALYLCASSWRLGGTGELFFGEGSRLTVL.

The chain carries TRBV7-2 and TRBJ2-7, with TRBD2 identical over 8 bases. Trimming cost V 3 bases and J 1 base; bases outside gene matches: 5. This CDR3 comprises 15 residues. Per germline, CDR1 SGHTA and CDR2 FQGNSA. The CDR3 sequence is CASSLAGGGSYEQYF. CDR3 DNA sequence: TGTGCCAGCAGCTTGGCGGGAGGTGGGTCCTACGAGCAGTACTTC.

The sample holds one count of this clone. The CDR3 region has the DNA TGTGCCAGCAGCTCCACGGGGGAGTTCTACGAGCAGTACTTC. Its translation is CASSSTGEFYEQYF. The chain recombines TRBV5-4 with TRBJ2-7; tentative D call: TRBD2 (6 bases). With 3 bases removed from V and 3 bases from J, the gap between germline ends came to 13 bases. Germline assignment: CDR1 SGHNT and CDR2 YYREEE (reference sequence). The CDR3 length is 14 residues.

This rearrangement joins TRBV6-1 to TRBJ2-1; 7 positions match TRBD2. Trimming cost V 2 bases and J 6 bases; bases outside gene matches: 7. The CDR3 loop spans 15 amino acids. Germline values: CDR1 MNHNS, CDR2 SASEGT. Here the CDR3 DNA reads TGTGCCAGCAGTGAAAAAGATGGCGGGAGCAATGAGCAGTTCTTC. Translating gives CASSEKDGGSNEQFF.

This clone turned up a few times. The chain recombines TRBV28 with TRBJ2-1; no clear D. V lost 3 bases and J lost 5, with 14 bases in between. The CDR3 contains 15 residues. CDR1 and CDR2 from the germline V gene are MDHEN and SYDVKM. CDR3 DNA: TGTGCCAGCAGTTTCTCTCTCATCAGGAACAATGAGCAGTTCTTC. Encoded protein: CASSFSLIRNNEQFF. Full variable domain (outside the CDR3, taken from reference TRBV28 and TRBJ2-1): DVKVTQSSRYLVKRTGEKVFLECVQDMDHENMFWYRQDPGLGLRLIYFSYDVKMKEKGDIPEGYSVSREKKERFSLILESASTNQTSMYLCASSFSLIRNNEQFFGPGTRLTVL.